This TCR beta chain emerged from a study of blood T cell repertoires in COVID-19. The wider study: Acute-phase and convalescent COVID-19 samples originated in the United States, Italy and Spain. The analysed material was cDNA or gDNA that came from T cells, B-cell-depleted T cells, or PBMCs.

The authors' processing: Nucleated cell number was recorded as an estimate derived from reference gene primer amplification. Libraries were prepared by immunoSEQ multiplex PCR; TCRdb keeps only in-frame clonotypes and omits some of them. V and J calls and clone size are copied from that table; D and trimming were computed from the DNA. The sample has about 29,000 clones; approximately 87% are singletons. This clone was recorded once. V was clipped by 4 bases and J by 8 bases; unmatched bases: 10. The CDR3 covers 16 residues. In germline, CDR1 is LGHDT, CDR2 YNNKEL (reference sequence). The material sequenced was peripheral blood. V and J are TRBV3-1 (or the pseudogene TRBV3-2) and TRBJ2-1; 11 bases are a match to TRBD2. The TCR comes from a human donor with active COVID-19. The donor label of this sample is uncertain. The CDR3 nucleotides read TGTGCCAGCAGCCCCCAGCTGCTAGCGGGGGGATATGAGCAGTTCTTC. It codes for CASSPQLLAGGYEQFF.